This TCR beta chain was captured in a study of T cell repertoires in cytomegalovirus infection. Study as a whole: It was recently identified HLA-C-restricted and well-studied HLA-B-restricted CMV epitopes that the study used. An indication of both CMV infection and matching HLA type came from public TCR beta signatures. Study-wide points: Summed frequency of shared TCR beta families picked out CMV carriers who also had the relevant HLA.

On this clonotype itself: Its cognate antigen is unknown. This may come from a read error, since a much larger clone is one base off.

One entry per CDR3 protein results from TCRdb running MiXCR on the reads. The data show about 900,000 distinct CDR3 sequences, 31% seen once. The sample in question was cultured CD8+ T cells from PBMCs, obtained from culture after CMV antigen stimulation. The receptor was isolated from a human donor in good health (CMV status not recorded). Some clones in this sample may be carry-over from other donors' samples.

CDR3 sequence: CTSSLDWDRGGNQPQHF. For the CDR3, the DNA is TGTACCAGCAGCTTAGACTGGGACAGGGGAGGCAATCAGCCCCAGCATTTT. The V and J genes are TRBV11-3 and TRBJ1-5; 10 bases are a match to TRBD1. This CDR3 comprises 17 residues. CDR1 SGHNT and CDR2 YENEEA come from the germline V gene.